This T cell receptor (beta chain) derives from a study of shared clonotypes between healthy human individuals. The study, taken as a whole, reports: Researchers sampled blood only, noting tissue repertoires likely differ. Memory subsets generally showed smaller estimated richness than naive subsets did.

On this clone itself: Its antigen is not known.

In the study's own analysis: Without quality scores, immunoSEQ junctional reads could not be filtered like full-length reads. Sequencing was performed with immunoSEQ multiplex PCR; in TCRdb, only in-frame clones are kept and a portion is missing. For V, J and clone size, that table is used; D and trimming come from the DNA. The table has a few million clones, 93% seen once; the top ten hold about 0.39%. The sequence came from a man between 18 and 29 years old in good health. Some clones in this sample may be carry-over from other donors' samples. Sequencing input: naive CD4+ T cells from PBMCs. Subset defined: CD45RA+ positively selected.

CDR3 residues: CASSSVRIQGGGTEAFF. As DNA, the CDR3 is TGTGCCAGCAGTTCGGTTCGGATTCAGGGTGGGGGCACTGAAGCTTTCTTT. The rearrangement joins TRBV28 to TRBJ1-1; a possible D gene is TRBD1 (5 bases). CDR1 is MDHEN and CDR2 is SYDVKM in the germline V gene. The V gene lost 4 bases and the J gene lost 4 bases, with 22 bases spanning the gap. This CDR3 has 17 residues.